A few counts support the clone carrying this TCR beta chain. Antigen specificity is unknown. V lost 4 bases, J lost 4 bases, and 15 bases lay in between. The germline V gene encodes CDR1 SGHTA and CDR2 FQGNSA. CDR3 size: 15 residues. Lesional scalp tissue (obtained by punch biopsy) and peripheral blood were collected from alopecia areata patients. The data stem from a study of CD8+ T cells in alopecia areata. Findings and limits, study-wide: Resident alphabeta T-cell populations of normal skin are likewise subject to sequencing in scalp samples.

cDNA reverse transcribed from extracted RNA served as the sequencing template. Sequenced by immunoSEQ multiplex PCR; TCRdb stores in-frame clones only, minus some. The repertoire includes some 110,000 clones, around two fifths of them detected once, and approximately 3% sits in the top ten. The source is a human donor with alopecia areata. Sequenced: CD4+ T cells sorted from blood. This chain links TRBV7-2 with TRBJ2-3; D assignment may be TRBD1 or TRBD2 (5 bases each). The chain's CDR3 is CASSSALRGADTQYF. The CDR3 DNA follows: TGTGCCAGCAGCTCCGCCTTGCGAGGGGCAGATACGCAGTATTTT. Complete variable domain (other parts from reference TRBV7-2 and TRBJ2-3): GAGVSQSPSNKVTEKGKDVELRCDPISGHTALYWYRQSLGQGLEFLIYFQGNSAPDKSGLPSDRFSAERTGGSVSTLTIQRTQQEDSAVYLCASSSALRGADTQYFGPGTRLTVL.